Presented here are 28 T cell receptor beta chains from one specimen sequenced in a study of T cell responses to AZD1222 COVID-19 vaccine. Clones were read by immunoSEQ multiplex PCR, and TCRdb kept only the in-frame ones, dropping some. The sample holds about 120,000 clones; around 90% are singletons and the top ten take about 8.8%. The sample was peripheral blood, taken on day 0 of AZD1222 vaccination. The receptors were sampled from an adult in good health.

The CDR3, as DNA: TGTGCCAGCAGGTCCGGCTATGGCTACACCTTC. Protein sequence: CASRSGYGYTF. J is TRBJ1-2 and V is TRBV27, with no clear D. The germline CDR1 and CDR2 sequences are MNHEY and SMNVEV (reference sequence). Trimming cost V 6 bases and J 4 bases, with 6 bases left between them. CDR3 length: 11 amino acids.

This rearrangement joins TRBV2 to TRBJ1-5, with unresolved D. Germline assignment: CDR1 SNHLY and CDR2 FYNNEI. The CDR3 runs 15 residues. V gave up 1 base and J gave up 5 bases, with 12 bases separating them. CDR3 in DNA: TGTGCCAGCAGTGAAGAGGCGGGAAGGGATCAGCCCCAGCATTTT. The encoded protein is CASSEEAGRDQPQHF. Variable domain in full (rest from reference TRBV2 and TRBJ1-5): EPEVTQTPSHQVTQMGQEVILRCVPISNHLYFYWYRQILGQKVEFLVSFYNNEISEKSEIFDDQFSVERPDGSNFTLKIRSTKLEDSAMYFCASSEEAGRDQPQHFGDGTRLSIL.

The gene calls are TRBV9 and TRBJ1-5; 8 bases are a match to TRBD1. The J segment lost 0 bases and the V segment lost 2 bases, leaving 16 bases of the junction unmatched. The CDR3 is 20 amino acids. Germline V gene sequence: CDR1 SGDLS, CDR2 YYNGEE. The CDR3 DNA reads as TGTGCCAGCAGCGTCCAGGAGGGACCCCAGGGGGCCGATAGCAATCAGCCCCAGCATTTT. This encodes CASSVQEGPQGADSNQPQHF. Full variable domain (outside the CDR3, taken from reference TRBV9 and TRBJ1-5): DSGVTQTPKHLITATGQRVTLRCSPRSGDLSVYWYQQSLDQGLQFLIQYYNGEERAKGNILERFSAQQFPDLHSELNLSSLELGDSALYFCASSVQEGPQGADSNQPQHFGDGTRLSIL.

The CDR3 region is CASSLGGQGYGYTF. CDR3 nucleotides: TGTGCCAGCAGCTTGGGGGGGCAGGGCTATGGCTACACCTTC. V is TRBV5-8 and J is TRBJ1-2; D might be TRBD1 (6 bases). Trimming took off 0 bases at V and 4 bases at J, with 10 bases between the two ends. The CDR3 runs to 14 residues. The germline V gene has CDR1 SGHTS and CDR2 YDEGEE.

J is TRBJ2-4 and V is TRBV7-2, with TRBD1 as a possible D gene (5 bases). The CDR3 is made up of 16 amino acids. Trimming removed 4 bases at V and 0 bases at J, with 13 bases between. Germline CDR1 reads SGHTA; CDR2 reads FQGNSA. The CDR3: CASSSRGSLAKNIQYF. The CDR3, as DNA: TGTGCCAGCAGCTCAAGGGGCAGCCTAGCCAAAAACATTCAGTACTTC.

V is TRBV7-2 and J is TRBJ1-3; 7 bases agree with TRBD1. The V and J ends lost 5 bases and 0 bases, in that order; junction bases with no gene match: 7. Germline V CDR1 and CDR2: SGHTA, FQGNSA. The CDR3 runs to 16 residues. Here the CDR3 reads CASSRQGGPSGNTIYF. The CDR3 DNA reads as TGTGCCAGCAGCCGTCAGGGGGGGCCCTCTGGAAACACCATATATTTT.

In this sample, this clone turned up once. The chain carries TRBV18 and TRBJ1-6, with 9 bases fitting TRBD1. The germline gives CDR1 KGHSH, CDR2 LQKENI. This CDR3 region has 20 residues. The J segment lost 0 bases and the V segment lost 6 bases, leaving 15 bases of the junction unmatched. For the CDR3, the DNA is TGTGCCAGCTCCCTTAACAGGGGGCAAACAGGGAGCTCCTATAATTCACCCCTCCACTTT. Translation gives CASSLNRGQTGSSYNSPLHF. The entire variable domain, with the rest obtained from reference TRBV18 and TRBJ1-6, is as follows: NAGVMQNPRHLVRRRGQEARLRCSPMKGHSHVYWYRQLPEEGLKFMVYLQKENIIDESGMPKERFSAEFPKEGPSILRIQQVVRGDSAAYFCASSLNRGQTGSSYNSPLHFGNGTRLTVT.

This chain uses TRBV7-6 with TRBJ1-5; the match to TRBD1 covers 7 bases. CDR3 length: 15 amino acids. The trim removed 4 bases at V and 2 bases at J, leaving 5 bases unmatched. Germline CDR1 is SGHVS and CDR2 is FNYEAQ. The CDR3 here is CASSSNRGRNQPQHF. The CDR3, as DNA: TGTGCCAGCAGCTCCAACAGGGGTCGCAATCAGCCCCAGCATTTT.

V and J are TRBV5-1 and TRBJ2-7; 9 nucleotides agree with TRBD1. After removal of 3 bases from V and 6 bases from J, the junction contained 4 bases not matched to a gene. The germline gives CDR1 SGHRS, CDR2 YFSETQ. The CDR3 extends over 13 amino acids. CDR3 sequence (DNA): TGCGCCAGCAGCTGGGGACAGGGCGGCGAGCAGTACTTC. Amino acid sequence: CASSWGQGGEQYF.

The chain has TRBV9 and TRBJ1-4; 8 bases line up with TRBD1. Trimming at V came to 0 bases and at J to 7 bases, leaving 8 bases not matched to a gene. Germline CDR1 and CDR2: SGDLS and YYNGEE. This CDR3 has 16 residues. The CDR3 loop reads CASSVAPRGRVEKLFF. CDR3 bases: TGTGCCAGCAGCGTAGCTCCCAGGGGGCGGGTTGAAAAACTGTTTTTT. Together with reference TRBV9 and TRBJ1-4, the CDR3 gives the full variable domain: DSGVTQTPKHLITATGQRVTLRCSPRSGDLSVYWYQQSLDQGLQFLIQYYNGEERAKGNILERFSAQQFPDLHSELNLSSLELGDSALYFCASSVAPRGRVEKLFFGSGTQLSVL.

A word on this clone: A junction end diverges from the germline sequence, so it may reflect a read error. V is TRBV3-1 (or the pseudogene TRBV3-2) and J is TRBJ2-1, with D possibly TRBD2 on 5 matching bases. Germline CDR1 reads LGHDT; CDR2 reads YNNKEL (reference sequence). This CDR3 has 16 amino acids. CDR3 protein: CASRQVIGSSDNEQFF. DNA for the CDR3: TGTGCCAGCAGGCAAGTGATTGGGAGCTCGGACAATGAGCAGTTCTTC.

The table lists this clone with a count of one. The chain is built from TRBV11-1 and TRBJ2-3, with 9 bases matching TRBD1. Unmatched junction bases numbered 4, after V lost 0 bases and J lost 6 bases. The CDR3 has 15 residues. The germline V gene has CDR1 SGHAT and CDR2 FQDESV (reference sequence). The CDR3 region has the DNA TGTGCCAGCAGCTTAGCGGACAGGGGATTGGATACGCAGTATTTT. Amino acids: CASSLADRGLDTQYF.

CDR3 coding DNA: TGTGCCAGCAGCGTTGGAGGAAACACCATATATTTT. It is translated as CASSVGGNTIYF. The chain couples TRBV2 to TRBJ1-3, with D unclear. The V end was cut by 6 bases, the J end by 4 bases, with 7 bases between. The CDR3 loop spans 12 amino acids. In germline, CDR1 is SNHLY, CDR2 FYNNEI.

The rearrangement joins TRBV5-1 to TRBJ1-1; TRBD1 might be the D (5 bases). V shed 1 base and J shed 5 bases, with 6 bases lying between them. CDR1 is SGHRS and CDR2 is YFSETQ in the germline V gene. This CDR3 spans 12 amino acids. The DNA of the CDR3 is TGCGCCAGCAGCTTGCCAGGGACTGAAGCTTTCTTT. It yields the protein CASSLPGTEAFF.

The chain uses TRBV30 and TRBJ2-2; no clear D. There are 13 residues in the CDR3. Germline CDR1 is GTSNPN and CDR2 is SVGIG (reference sequence). Trimming pared 3 bases from V and 6 bases from J, leaving 11 bases between. Here the CDR3 DNA reads TGTGCCTGGAGAGGCCGAGTTTCCGGGGAGCTGTTTTTT. This encodes CAWRGRVSGELFF.

The chain has TRBV5-8 and TRBJ2-7; D not resolved. The V gene lost 2 bases and the J gene lost 7 bases, with 10 bases spanning the gap. CDR1 is SGHTS, CDR2 YDEGEE, per germline. There are 12 residues in the CDR3. The CDR3: CASSFYRREQYF. Here the CDR3 DNA reads TGTGCCAGCAGCTTTTATAGACGAGAGCAGTACTTC.

The V gene is TRBV7-2, the J gene TRBJ2-1; D gene ambiguous. Deletions cut 4 bases from V and 5 bases from J, with 9 bases between. In germline, CDR1 is SGHTA, CDR2 FQGNSA. CDR3 size: 13 residues. The CDR3 is CASSSDRNNEQFF. DNA of the CDR3: TGTGCCAGCAGCTCGGACCGGAACAATGAGCAGTTCTTC.

This clone occurred a few times. The J gene is TRBJ2-5, the V gene TRBV5-1; D not certain. V was clipped by 2 bases and J by 1 base, with 6 bases between them. CDR1 is SGHRS, CDR2 YFSETQ, per germline. The CDR3 covers 13 residues. In DNA form, the CDR3 reads TGCGCCAGCAGCTTTAACTCCCAAGAGACCCAGTACTTC. Protein: CASSFNSQETQYF.

This chain uses TRBV18 with TRBJ1-3, with D uncertain. Trimming removed 2 bases at V and 2 bases at J, with 16 bases between. The CDR3 contains 17 residues. Germline-derived CDR1 and CDR2 are KGHSH and LQKENI. In DNA form, the CDR3 reads TGTGCCAGCTCACCAATCAGTGCGGCTGGTACTGGAAACACCATATATTTT. Its protein product is CASSPISAAGTGNTIYF.

This clone was picked up a small number of times. This rearrangement joins TRBV18 to TRBJ2-6, with D tentatively TRBD1 (6 bases). The CDR3 has 19 residues. Per germline, CDR1 KGHSH and CDR2 LQKENI. V lost 6 bases and J lost 1, with 22 bases in between. The CDR3 region is CASSLFTHVGGSGANVLTF. DNA for the CDR3: TGTGCCAGCTCCTTGTTCACCCACGTAGGGGGTTCTGGGGCCAACGTCCTGACTTTC.

This chain connects TRBV3-1 (or the pseudogene TRBV3-2) to TRBJ1-1; D gene uncertain. This CDR3 contains 13 residues. Germline V lookup: CDR1 LGHDT, CDR2 YNNKEL (reference sequence). Trimming took 0 bases from V and 7 from J, leaving 9 bases between them. CDR3 in amino acids: CASSQEGGFEAFF. The CDR3 region has the DNA TGTGCCAGCAGCCAAGAAGGAGGGTTTGAAGCTTTCTTT.

The chain carries TRBV4-1 and TRBJ1-2; D uncertain. V was trimmed by 0 bases and J by 0 bases, leaving 8 bases between them. Germline V gene data show CDR1 as MGHRA and CDR2 as YSYEKL. This CDR3 has 15 amino acids. The CDR3 spells CASSQEFRANYGYTF. For the CDR3, the DNA is TGCGCCAGCAGCCAAGAGTTCAGAGCTAACTATGGCTACACCTTC.

This chain joins TRBV11-2 and TRBJ2-5; D is perhaps TRBD1 (6 bases). Trimming removed 5 bases from V and 4 bases from J, with 14 bases in between. CDR3 length: 14 amino acids. The germline V gene has CDR1 SGHAT and CDR2 FQNNGV. The CDR3 DNA follows: TGTGCCAGCAGCCCAGGACAGTGGCGAGAGACCCAGTACTTC. Its translation: CASSPGQWRETQYF.

The chain couples TRBV7-2 to TRBJ2-1, with 8 bases identical to TRBD2. CDR1 and CDR2 from the germline V gene are SGHTA and FQGNSA. Trimming removed 6 bases from V and 3 bases from J; junction bases left unmatched: 7. This CDR3 comprises 15 residues. The CDR3 bases are TGTGCCAGCAGGACCGGGGGGGCGTACTACAATGAGCAGTTCTTC. This encodes CASRTGGAYYNEQFF.

The chain employs TRBV9 and TRBJ1-2; D ambiguous. This CDR3 has 16 residues. V lost 1 base to trimming and J lost 4 bases, with 17 bases between them. CDR1 and CDR2 (germline): SGDLS, YYNGEE. DNA for the CDR3: TGTGCCAGCAGCGTACTTCCCGAGCAGAGGCTCTATGGCTACACCTTC. Amino acids: CASSVLPEQRLYGYTF. Variable domain in full (rest from reference TRBV9 and TRBJ1-2): DSGVTQTPKHLITATGQRVTLRCSPRSGDLSVYWYQQSLDQGLQFLIQYYNGEERAKGNILERFSAQQFPDLHSELNLSSLELGDSALYFCASSVLPEQRLYGYTFGSGTRLTVV.

V usage is TRBV30 and J usage is TRBJ2-3, with D perhaps given as TRBD1 or TRBD2 (5 bases each). Deletions cut 0 bases from V and 6 bases from J, with 7 bases between. Germline loops: CDR1 GTSNPN, CDR2 SVGIG (reference sequence). This CDR3 has 12 residues. The CDR3 DNA reads as TGTGCCTGGAGTGTAGGGACGGATACGCAGTATTTT. As protein: CAWSVGTDTQYF.

The rearrangement uses TRBV5-1 and TRBJ1-2; possible D gene TRBD1, 6 bases. The CDR3 has 15 amino acids. From germline, CDR1 is SGHRS and CDR2 YFSETQ. Trimming cost V 0 bases and J 6 bases, with 15 bases left between them. This CDR3 reads CASSLAFDRINGYTF. The CDR3 DNA is TGCGCCAGCAGCTTGGCATTCGACAGGATAAATGGCTACACCTTC.

The chain carries TRBV7-7 and TRBJ1-6, with 10 nucleotides matching TRBD1. The CDR3 is 18 amino acids. CDR1 SSHAT and CDR2 FNYEAQ come from the germline V gene (reference sequence). The ends lost 4 bases at V and 6 bases at J; junction bases unmatched: 12. The CDR3 reads CASSSSKIDRGPNSPLHF. As DNA, the CDR3 is TGTGCCAGCAGCTCCTCGAAAATTGACAGGGGGCCTAATTCACCCCTCCACTTT.